Listed below are T cell receptor beta chains from one sample, sequenced in a study of beta chain features in type 1 diabetes. Produced via immunoSEQ multiplex PCR; TCRdb's table is partial and in-frame only. The sample records 200,000 to 300,000 clones, approximately 10% being singletons. Material for sequencing was naive CD4+ T cells from blood. The receptor source for this set is a man younger than 40 with type 1 diabetes. Each CDR3 is given with its conserved first and last residue. The D gene is left open where the match is weak. Not all rows give a size; the values are once, few, many and, for expanded clones, a class.

V,size,J,length,D,DNA,CDR3
TRBV7-2,NA,TRBJ2-3,15,NA,TGTGCCAGCAGCAGACCCAGGGGCCCCACAGATACGCAGTATTTT,CASSRPRGPTDTQYF
TRBV7-3,few,TRBJ2-4,15,NA,TGTGCCAGCAGCTTAAGTCGGGACAAGGGTAGCATTCAGTACTTC,CASSLSRDKGSIQYF
TRBV7-9,NA,TRBJ2-3,14,NA,TGTGCCAGCAGCTTACAGGCCAGCACAGATACGCAGTATTTT,CASSLQASTDTQYF
TRBV29-1,few,TRBJ2-3,14,NA,TGCAGCGTTGAAGACATTAACAACCCAGATACGCAGTATTTT,CSVEDINNPDTQYF
TRBV5-4,NA,TRBJ2-3,16,TRBD2,TGTGCCAGCAGGGAAGCGGGAGCTTGGAAATCAGATACGCAGTATTTT,CASREAGAWKSDTQYF
TRBV2,few,TRBJ2-7,14,TRBD1,TGTGCCAGCAGGCGCCAAGGACAGGGAGGCGAGCAGTACTTC,CASRRQGQGGEQYF
TRBV18,NA,TRBJ2-7,16,TRBD1,TGTGCCAGCTCACCCCAGTGGGACAGGTCCACCTACGAGCAGTACTTC,CASSPQWDRSTYEQYF
TRBV4-3,few,TRBJ1-2,16,TRBD1,TGCGCCAGCAGCCAAGACCGGGACAGGGTTTCGGCTGGCTACACCTTC,CASSQDRDRVSAGYTF
TRBV12-5,few,TRBJ2-3,14,NA,TGTGCTAGTGGTTTTACGGGGGGCACAGATACGCAGTATTTT,CASGFTGGTDTQYF
TRBV15,few,TRBJ2-7,15,NA,TGTGCCACCAGCAGAGGAGGGGGACAAGGCGGAGAGCAGTACTTC,CATSRGGGQGGEQYF
TRBV18,NA,TRBJ1-1,13,NA,TGTGCCAGCTCACAGACAGGGAACACTGAAGCTTTCTTT,CASSQTGNTEAFF
TRBV9,NA,TRBJ1-2,15,NA,TGTGCCAGCAGCGTAGCCCCTATCTCGGGGGGTGGCTACACCTTC,CASSVAPISGGGYTF
TRBV7-2,NA,TRBJ2-7,14,TRBD2,TGTGCCAGCAGCTTCATCACTAGCGGGTACGAGCAGTACTTC,CASSFITSGYEQYF